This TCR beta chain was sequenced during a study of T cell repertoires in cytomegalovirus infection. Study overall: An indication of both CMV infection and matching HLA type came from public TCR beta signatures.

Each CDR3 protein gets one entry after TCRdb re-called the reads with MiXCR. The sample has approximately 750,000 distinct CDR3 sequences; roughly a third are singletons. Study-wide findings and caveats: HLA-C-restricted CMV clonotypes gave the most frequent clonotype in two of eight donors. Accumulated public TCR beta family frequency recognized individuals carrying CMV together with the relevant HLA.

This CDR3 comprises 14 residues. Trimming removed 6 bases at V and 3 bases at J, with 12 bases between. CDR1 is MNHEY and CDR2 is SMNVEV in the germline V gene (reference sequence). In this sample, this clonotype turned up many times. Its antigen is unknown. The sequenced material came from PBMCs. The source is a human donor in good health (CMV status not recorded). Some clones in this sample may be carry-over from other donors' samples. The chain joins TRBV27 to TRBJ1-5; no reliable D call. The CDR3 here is CASSPSSLNQPQHF. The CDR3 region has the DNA TGTGCCAGCAGCCCTAGCAGCCTCAATCAGCCCCAGCATTTT.